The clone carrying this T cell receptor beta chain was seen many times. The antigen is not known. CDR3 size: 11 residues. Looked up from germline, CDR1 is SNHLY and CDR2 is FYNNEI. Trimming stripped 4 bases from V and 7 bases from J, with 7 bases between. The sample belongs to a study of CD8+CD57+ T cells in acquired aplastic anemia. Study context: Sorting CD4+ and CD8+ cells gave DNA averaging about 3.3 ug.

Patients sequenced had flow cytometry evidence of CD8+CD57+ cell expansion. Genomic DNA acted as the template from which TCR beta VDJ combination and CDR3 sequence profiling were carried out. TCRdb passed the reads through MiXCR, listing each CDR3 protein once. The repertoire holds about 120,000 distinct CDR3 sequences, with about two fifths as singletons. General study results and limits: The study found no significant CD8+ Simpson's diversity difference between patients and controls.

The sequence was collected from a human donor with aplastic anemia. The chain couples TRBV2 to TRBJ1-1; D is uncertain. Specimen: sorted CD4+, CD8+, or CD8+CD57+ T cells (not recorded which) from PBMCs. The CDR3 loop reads CASSAGNEAFF. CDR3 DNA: TGTGCCAGCAGTGCGGGGAATGAAGCTTTCTTT.